This is a list of T cell receptor beta chains from one sample in a study of radiation and T cells in renal cell carcinoma. Assay used: immunoSEQ multiplex PCR; TCRdb lists only in-frame clones, some missing. The sample records some 14,000 clones, roughly three fifths being singletons. This material consisted of tumor tissue, taken from a patient whose treatment was nephrectomy without radiotherapy. The receptors shown here come from a man aged 50-60 years with renal cell carcinoma. CDR3s leave out the opening cysteine and the closing phenylalanine or tryptophan. The order of the fields is V gene, J gene, CDR3 protein.

V: TRBV30; J: TRBJ2-1; CDR3: AWTPGTGSYNEQF
V: TRBV28; J: TRBJ2-7; CDR3: ASSLLAGGNYEQY
V: TRBV6-5; J: TRBJ1-1; CDR3: ASSYISGRRGTEAF
V: TRBV28; J: TRBJ2-3; CDR3: ASNGVRNTDTQY
V: TRBV6-5; J: TRBJ1-2; CDR3: ASRQGNYGYT
V: TRBV5-1; J: TRBJ1-5; CDR3: ASSLVGPETPQH
V: TRBV9; J: TRBJ2-2; CDR3: ASSEAGPARELF
V: TRBV14; J: TRBJ2-3; CDR3: ASSHLSDRVVPDTQY
V: TRBV9; J: TRBJ1-6; CDR3: ASSFSGTGDSPLH
V: TRBV5-1; J: TRBJ2-2; CDR3: ASSSQGTGTGELF
V: TRBV6-1; J: TRBJ1-2; CDR3: AIGQGAWYGYT
V: TRBV19; J: TRBJ2-1; CDR3: ASSLASSYNEQF
V: TRBV14; J: TRBJ1-6; CDR3: ASSRRDGSSYNSPLH
V: TRBV5-1; J: TRBJ2-3; CDR3: ASSEGASGGTDTQY
V: TRBV9; J: TRBJ2-7; CDR3: ASSVGGGSGVSYEQY
V: TRBV14; J: TRBJ1-6; CDR3: ASSQEGRARDSPLH
V: TRBV5-1; J: TRBJ1-3; CDR3: ASSLEPANTIY
V: TRBV12-5; J: TRBJ1-2; CDR3: ASTRDRGGGYT
V: TRBV4-2; J: TRBJ2-7; CDR3: ASSQSGGAQYEQY
V: TRBV18; J: TRBJ2-2; CDR3: ASSPRDGALSGELF
V: TRBV5-1; J: TRBJ2-3; CDR3: ASSSDRVRGTTDTQY
V: TRBV6-5; J: TRBJ2-7; CDR3: ASSYIMGGASYEQY
V: TRBV5-1; J: TRBJ2-7; CDR3: ASSRTASSYEQY
V: TRBV10-1; J: TRBJ1-3; CDR3: ASSEGSLSGNTIY
V: TRBV18; J: TRBJ2-1; CDR3: ASSPGRTSDEQF
V: TRBV6-6; J: TRBJ1-6; CDR3: ASSPGRANSPLH
V: TRBV9; J: TRBJ1-2; CDR3: ASSVGKVPYGYT
V: TRBV10-3; J: TRBJ2-7; CDR3: AISPDRGRSYEQY
V: TRBV6-6; J: TRBJ2-1; CDR3: ASTKGTLTYNEQF
V: TRBV2; J: TRBJ1-2; CDR3: ASSEFWGGYT
V: TRBV6-5; J: TRBJ2-7; CDR3: ASSWGGQGAGEQY